This TCR beta chain was obtained from a study of T cells after yellow fever vaccination. For the study at large: Some fractions had low cell numbers, and these were prepared with SMART-Seq v4 Ultra Low Input.

Study observations and caveats: Abundant contaminating clonotypes from the bulk population could appear in FACS-sorted repertoires. A weaker secondary response peaked on day 5, the primary on day 15.

One entry per CDR3 protein, called by TCRdb with MiXCR from the 5' RACE reads. Among approximately 450,000 distinct CDR3 sequences listed, around 19% were seen once. The V end was cut by 4 bases, the J end by 0 bases, with 9 bases between. CDR3 length: 14 residues. CDR1 is MNHEY, CDR2 SVGAGI, per germline. This clonotype was observed at least ten times. Its antigen is currently unknown. V is TRBV6-5 and J is TRBJ2-5; D ambiguous. This sample comprised PBMCs, obtained before the yellow fever booster vaccination. The source is a man younger than 35 who received the YFV17D yellow fever vaccine. The CDR3 sequence is CASSSGLHQETQYF. In DNA, the CDR3 is TGTGCCAGCAGTTCCGGCCTCCACCAAGAGACCCAGTACTTC.